This T cell receptor (beta chain) is from a study of T cell repertoires in cytomegalovirus infection. On this clonotype: Its antigen is as yet unknown.

TCRdb passed the reads through MiXCR, listing each CDR3 protein once. The table has 100,000 or so distinct CDR3 sequences, over 40% seen once. The CDR3 covers 11 residues. The V end lost 1 base, the J end lost 7 bases, and 4 bases lay between the germline ends. The germline CDR1 and CDR2 sequences are MNHNS and SASEGT. The chain links TRBV6-1 to TRBJ1-2, with D unresolved. The sequences come from CD8+ T cells from cultured PBMCs, collected from culture after CMV antigen stimulation. The sequence was collected from a human donor in good health (CMV status not recorded). Some clones in this sample may be carry-over from other donors' samples. The CDR3 spells CASSEGGGYTF. For the CDR3, the DNA is TGTGCCAGCAGTGAAGGCGGTGGCTACACCTTC.